This TCR beta chain was captured in a study of a mutant IDH1 vaccine in newly diagnosed glioma. Study as a whole: Patients came in for eight vaccinations, in weeks 1, 3, 5, 7, 11, 15, 19 and 23. Study-wide points: Apparently, pseudoprogression bore no relation to changes among the top peripheral T cell clonotypes.

Noted time point: week 5, during vaccination. The study gave 300 ug of mutant IDH1 20-mer peptide per vaccine dose, with topical imiquimod. Sequencing was performed with immunoSEQ multiplex PCR; in TCRdb, only in-frame clones are kept and a portion is missing. The data contain 70,000 to 90,000 clones, roughly 91% of them singletons. Concerning this clone itself: The antigen is undetermined.

The V and J ends lost 3 bases and 7 bases respectively, with 4 bases between them. This CDR3 is built from 11 residues. Germline V CDR1 and CDR2: SEHNR, FQNEAQ (reference sequence). The sample consisted of PBMCs, taken from a glioma patient whose treatment included an IDH1 peptide vaccine. The V and J genes are TRBV7-9 and TRBJ2-1, with no clear D. The clonotype originates from a woman aged 50 to 60 with glioma. This chain's CDR3 is CASSLENEQFF. The CDR3, as DNA: TGTGCCAGCAGCTTGGAAAATGAGCAGTTCTTC.